This paragraph covers one T cell receptor (beta chain) sequence. This entry belongs to a study of control samples from healthy donors and cancer patients. Here immunoSEQ multiplex PCR was the method, and the copy in TCRdb shows in-frame clones only, minus some. Of around 100,000 clones in the sample, roughly nine tenths were seen once. Trimming stripped 0 bases from V and 2 bases from J, with 9 bases between. The length of the CDR3 is 15 residues. In germline, CDR1 is SGDLS, CDR2 YYNGEE. The chain employs TRBV9 and TRBJ1-3; D is perhaps TRBD1 (5 bases). This clonotype was obtained from a woman aged 18-29 years in good health. The specimen sequenced was blood. CDR3 sequence reads: CASSVESGTGNTIYF. The CDR3, as DNA: TGTGCCAGCAGCGTAGAATCAGGGACTGGAAACACCATATATTTT.